Sequencing of this T cell receptor (beta chain) was carried out in a study of cytomegalovirus exposure and HLA in healthy donors. Study results and caveats: Later, an analysis found that common viral pathogens appeared to be linked with several of the most significant clusters. When a later analysis compared HLA-associated TCR beta chains with equally common others, the HLA-associated chains turned out to be more clonally expanded and to have lower generation probabilities.

The V and J ends lost 0 bases and 2 bases, in that order; junction bases with no gene match: 6. Germline assignment: CDR1 SGHDT and CDR2 YYEEEE. There are 17 residues in the CDR3. In the PCR, 60 Vbeta and 13 Jbeta primers were used. Sequencing was performed with immunoSEQ multiplex PCR; in TCRdb, only in-frame clones are kept and a portion is missing. The data show roughly 180,000 clones, roughly 81% seen once. As regards this clone: Its cognate antigen is unknown.

This clonotype was sampled from a girl aged 10 to 17 in good health and CMV-seropositive. The chain is built from TRBV5-6 and TRBJ2-1, with 9 bases that match TRBD1. The sequenced material came from PBMCs. CDR3 nucleotide sequence: TGTGCCAGCAGCTTGGGGGACAGGGTCTGGGCCTACAATGAGCAGTTCTTC. Translated: CASSLGDRVWAYNEQFF.